The rows below give T cell receptor beta chains drawn from one sample of a study of shared clonotypes between healthy human individuals. The table came from immunoSEQ multiplex PCR; TCRdb's copy has only in-frame clones and leaves some out. The sample consists of millions of clones, about 95% of them appearing once. The sample consisted of naive CD8+ T cells sorted from blood. Receptors were obtained from a young man in good health. The CDR3 runs from the conserved cysteine through the conserved F or W. The D gene is left open where the match is weak. The size field is filled for only some rows; it gives once, few, many or a size class.

J | D | V | size | DNA | CDR3
TRBJ2-7 | TRBD2 | TRBV4-3 | NA | TGCGCCAGCAGCCATGGACTAGCGGGAGATGACTACGAGCAGTACTTC | CASSHGLAGDDYEQYF
TRBJ1-1 | TRBD1 | TRBV7-9 | NA | TGTGCCAGCACCGACACGGGACAGGGAGCGAACACTGAAGCTTTCTTT | CASTDTGQGANTEAFF
TRBJ2-3 | TRBD2 | TRBV2 | NA | TGTGCCAGCAGTGAGCCAGCGGGAGGGATCACAGATACGCAGTATTTT | CASSEPAGGITDTQYF
TRBJ2-3 | NA | TRBV6-1 | NA | TGTGCCAGCAGTGAATCTTCAGCCGGCCGGCCGGATACGCAGTATTTT | CASSESSAGRPDTQYF
TRBJ1-3 | NA | TRBV4-3 | NA | TGCGCCAGCAGCCAAGACAACTCTGGAAACACCATATATTTT | CASSQDNSGNTIYF
TRBJ2-7 | TRBD2 | TRBV2 | NA | TGTGCCAGCAGTAGCGGGGGGAGGTACGAGCAGTACTTC | CASSSGGRYEQYF
TRBJ2-7 | TRBD2 | TRBV29-1 | NA | TGCAGCGTTATTACTAGCGGGATCTACGAGCAGTACTTC | CSVITSGIYEQYF
TRBJ2-3 | NA | TRBV7-3 | NA | TGTGCCAGCAGCTTAATGCCGCACACAGATACGCAGTATTTT | CASSLMPHTDTQYF
TRBJ2-2 | TRBD2 | TRBV19 | NA | TGTGCCAGTAGTATAGGACTAGCGGGGAGGACGAACACCGGGGAGCTGTTTTTT | CASSIGLAGRTNTGELFF
TRBJ2-7 | TRBD1 | TRBV7-7 | NA | TGTGCTAGCAGCCACGGGACAGCCTACGAGCAGTACTTC | CASSHGTAYEQYF
TRBJ2-7 | NA | TRBV25-1 | NA | TGTGCCAGCAGGGGGTCAGAGCAGTACTTC | CASRGSEQYF
TRBJ2-7 | NA | TRBV14 | NA | TGTGCCAGCAGCCAAGTTGGGTTTGACGAGCAGTACTTC | CASSQVGFDEQYF
TRBJ1-1 | NA | TRBV30 | NA | TGTGCCTGGAGTTTCATGGGTTCGGAAGCTTTCTTT | CAWSFMGSEAFF
TRBJ2-5 | NA | TRBV7-2 | NA | TGTGCCAGCAACAATGGTTTCCAAGAGACCCAGTACTTC | CASNNGFQETQYF
TRBJ2-7 | TRBD1 | TRBV7-2 | NA | TGTGCCAGCAGCTTATATCCGTTGGACAGGTTGTACTCCTACGAGCAGTACTTC | CASSLYPLDRLYSYEQYF
TRBJ2-3 | TRBD2 | TRBV10-3 | NA | TGTGCCATCAGTGAGTCTAGAACGGGAGGCATTGGGGATACGCAGTATTTT | CAISESRTGGIGDTQYF
TRBJ2-2 | TRBD2 | TRBV13 | once | TGTGCCAGCAGCTTGGGACTAGCGGGGAACACCGGGGAGCTGTTTTTT | CASSLGLAGNTGELFF
TRBJ2-3 | TRBD2 | TRBV28 | NA | TGTGCCAGCAGCCATGCGGCATATGCGGGAGGGCCAGATACGCAGTATTTT | CASSHAAYAGGPDTQYF
TRBJ2-7 | NA | TRBV10-2 | NA | TGCGCCAGCAGTGAGTCCGTGGAGGGGTCCGAGCAGTACTTC | CASSESVEGSEQYF
TRBJ1-4 | NA | TRBV4-2 | NA | TGTGCCAGCAGCATGAATGAAAAACTGTTTTTT | CASSMNEKLFF
TRBJ2-1 | TRBD2 | TRBV7-9 | once | TGTGCCAGCAGCCCATCGGTGGGGACTAGCCGATACAATGAGCAGTTCTTC | CASSPSVGTSRYNEQFF
TRBJ1-1 | TRBD1 | TRBV30 | NA | TGTGCCTGGAGTTCGACAGGGGCGGGGACTGAAGCTTTCTTT | CAWSSTGAGTEAFF
TRBJ1-4 | NA | TRBV15 | few | TGTGCCACCAGCAGAGATACGGGGGCCGGGGAAAAACTGTTTTTT | CATSRDTGAGEKLFF
TRBJ2-1 | NA | TRBV28 | NA | TGTGCCAGCAGTTTCGGGCAGGGCCGGAATGAGCAGTTCTTC | CASSFGQGRNEQFF
TRBJ1-2 | TRBD1 | TRBV5-8 | NA | TGTGCCAGCAGCCATTCGGCAGGGGGTATTTATGGCTACACCTTC | CASSHSAGGIYGYTF
TRBJ2-7 | NA | TRBV19 | once | TGTGCCAGTAGTATGGGGACACTCTACGAGCAGTACTTC | CASSMGTLYEQYF
TRBJ2-5 | NA | TRBV7-7 | NA | TGTGCTAGCAGCCGGGACATCGGGCAAGAGACCCAGTACTTC | CASSRDIGQETQYF
TRBJ2-7 | TRBD2 | TRBV6-5 | NA | TGTGCCAGCAGCGCTAGCGGGGGGGCCTCCTACGAGCAGTACTTC | CASSASGGASYEQYF
TRBJ2-2 | TRBD2 | TRBV11-2 | NA | TGTGCCAGCAGCGACCTAGCGGGAGGAATCGGGGAGCTGTTTTTT | CASSDLAGGIGELFF
TRBJ1-2 | NA | TRBV19 | NA | TGTGCCAGTAGTGTGCCTGGTGGGGCCGGTATTTACTATGGCTACACCTTC | CASSVPGGAGIYYGYTF
TRBJ1-1 | NA | TRBV2 | NA | TGTGCCAGCAGTGAATTTCAGGGCCACACTGAAGCTTTCTTT | CASSEFQGHTEAFF
TRBJ1-1 | TRBD1 | TRBV4-3 | NA | TGCGCCAGCAGCCAAGATGAGGGGACAGAGAACACTGAAGCTTTCTTT | CASSQDEGTENTEAFF
TRBJ2-3 | NA | TRBV5-6 | NA | TGTGCCAGCAGCTACCGGGGGTTCGTGAGCCGAGATACGCAGTATTTT | CASSYRGFVSRDTQYF
TRBJ2-3 | NA | TRBV5-4 | NA | TGTGCCAGCAGACCGCGGGACAAAGAGGAGGATACGCAGTATTTT | CASRPRDKEEDTQYF
TRBJ1-6 | NA | TRBV30 | NA | TGTGCCTTGAGTGTAGGTGGTAGAACAAATTCACCCCTCCACTTT | CALSVGGRTNSPLHF
TRBJ2-5 | NA | TRBV9 | NA | TGTGCCAGCAGCGTAGAGGGGGGAGAGGAGACCCAGTACTTC | CASSVEGGEETQYF
TRBJ1-2 | NA | TRBV29-1 | NA | TGCAGCGTTGAAGAAGATATCTATGGCTACACCTTC | CSVEEDIYGYTF
TRBJ1-4 | TRBD1 | TRBV27 | NA | TGTGCCAGCAGTTTATCGGGCAGGGGGAATGAAAAACTGTTTTTT | CASSLSGRGNEKLFF
TRBJ2-1 | TRBD2 | TRBV27 | NA | TGTGCCAGCAGCCCACTAGCGGGAGGGCCCCACAATGAGCAGTTCTTC | CASSPLAGGPHNEQFF
TRBJ2-5 | NA | TRBV7-9 | NA | TGTGCCAGCAGCTGGGCCTTAGAGACCCAGTACTTC | CASSWALETQYF
TRBJ2-7 | TRBD2 | TRBV28 | once | TGTGCCAGCAGTCTAGCGGGAGGGAGCGAGCAGTACTTC | CASSLAGGSEQYF
TRBJ2-7 | NA | TRBV5-4 | NA | TGTGCCAGCAGCGCGGACACCGCCTACGAGCAGTACTTC | CASSADTAYEQYF
TRBJ2-1 | TRBD2 | TRBV6-5 | NA | TGTGCCAGCAGTTACTCGGTTGCGGGAGGGAAAAATGAGCAGTTCTTC | CASSYSVAGGKNEQFF
TRBJ2-7 | NA | TRBV4-1 | NA | TGCGCCAGCAGCCAAGAAATGGGGGGTCGATCCTACGAGCAGTACTTC | CASSQEMGGRSYEQYF
TRBJ1-2 | TRBD1 | TRBV6-5 | few | TGTGCCAGCAGTTACTCGATAACAGGGGGTAACTATGGCTACACCTTC | CASSYSITGGNYGYTF
TRBJ2-7 | NA | TRBV7-6 | NA | TGTGCCAGCAGCTTAACCATCTCCTCCTACGAGCAGTACTTC | CASSLTISSYEQYF
TRBJ1-1 | NA | TRBV28 | NA | TGTGCCAGCAGTTTAATGCTGAACACTGAAGCTTTCTTT | CASSLMLNTEAFF
TRBJ1-1 | NA | TRBV6-4 | NA | TGTGCCAGCAGCGCGGGGCCGGGCTTCGGAGCTTTCTTT | CASSAGPGFGAFF
TRBJ2-7 | TRBD1 | TRBV7-2 | NA | TGTGCCAGCACCCCTGCTTGGGAACAGGGGTCCCCCTACGAGCAGTACTTC | CASTPAWEQGSPYEQYF
TRBJ2-1 | NA | TRBV10-1 | NA | TGCGCCAGCAGTGAGTATGGGGGGGCTGGTGAGCAGTTCTTC | CASSEYGGAGEQFF
TRBJ1-1 | NA | TRBV7-9 | NA | TGTGCCAGCCAATCCGCAGGGGCCGGCCTTTATTACACTGAAGCTTTCTTT | CASQSAGAGLYYTEAFF
TRBJ1-1 | NA | TRBV7-9 | NA | TGTGCCAGCAGCTCCGGGACACTATACACTGAAGCTTTCTTT | CASSSGTLYTEAFF
TRBJ2-5 | NA | TRBV7-2 | NA | TGTGCCAGCAGCCAAGATGGCGGGGCCTTTCTAGAGACCCAGTACTTC | CASSQDGGAFLETQYF